The next 15 T cell receptor beta chains were all read from a single sample in a study of cytomegalovirus exposure and HLA in healthy donors. This PCR relied on a set of 60 Vbeta primers and 13 Jbeta primers. The repertoire was sequenced with immunoSEQ multiplex PCR; TCRdb's copy has only in-frame clones and lacks some. The sample records around 200,000 clones, 70% to 85% being singletons. Sequencing used PBMCs. The receptors here all came from a woman aged 55-69 years in good health and CMV-seropositive.

In DNA form, the CDR3 reads TGTGCCTGGAAGGGGACAGGTGATGGCTACACCTTC. Protein sequence: CAWKGTGDGYTF. This chain connects TRBV30 to TRBJ1-2; 8 bases agree with TRBD1. CDR1 is GTSNPN and CDR2 is SVGIG in the germline V gene (reference sequence). The J segment lost 6 bases and the V segment lost 4 bases, leaving 4 bases of the junction unmatched. The CDR3 runs 12 residues.

The chain carries TRBV6-1 and TRBJ2-5; 10 bases line up with TRBD2. Germline trimming cut 11 bases from V and 5 bases from J; bases unmatched to any gene: 11. Germline-derived CDR1 and CDR2 are MNHNS and SASEGT. The CDR3 length is 14 residues. The CDR3 bases are TGTGCCTCCAGGGAGCGGGGGGGGAGTGAGACCCAGTACTTC. Encoded protein: CASRERGGSETQYF.

The chain recombines TRBV28 with TRBJ1-5, with D uncertain. V was clipped by 5 bases and J by 9 bases, with 17 bases between them. This CDR3 has 14 amino acids. Germline CDR1 and CDR2: MDHEN and SYDVKM. CDR3 bases: TGTGCCAGCAGTCCCTTCCGCCCCGATAGGCCCCAGCATTTT. Protein sequence: CASSPFRPDRPQHF.

This chain uses TRBV28 with TRBJ2-1; 9 bases match TRBD2. This CDR3 region has 14 residues. V gave up 8 bases and J gave up 5 bases; unmatched junction bases: 7. Germline CDR1 reads MDHEN; CDR2 reads SYDVKM. The CDR3 sequence: CASVSSGANNEQFF. In DNA, the CDR3 is TGTGCCAGCGTCTCTAGCGGGGCGAACAATGAGCAGTTCTTC.

The CDR3 sequence: CASSPRFVNTEAFF. The CDR3 DNA reads TGTGCCAGCAGCCCCAGATTCGTAAACACTGAAGCTTTCTTT. J is TRBJ1-1 and V is TRBV6-1; no reliable D call. The CDR3 extends over 14 amino acids. CDR1 is MNHNS and CDR2 is SASEGT in the germline V gene. V dropped 6 bases and J dropped 2 bases, with 13 bases sitting between them.

The J gene is TRBJ1-2, the V gene TRBV7-9; D not certain. Germline CDR1 and CDR2: SEHNR and FQNEAQ (reference sequence). This CDR3 comprises 14 residues. The V and J ends lost 1 base and 2 bases respectively, with 8 bases between them. Here the CDR3 reads CASSLDEGNYGYTF. CDR3 sequence (DNA): TGTGCCAGCAGCTTAGACGAGGGAAACTATGGCTACACCTTC.

This clone was detected only a few times. The rearrangement links TRBV15 to TRBJ1-2; the match to TRBD1 covers 8 bases. The CDR3 consists of 19 residues. Germline V gene data show CDR1 as LNHNV and CDR2 as YYDKDF (reference sequence). Trimming cost V 0 bases and J 0 bases; bases outside gene matches: 12. CDR3 region: CATSRDFGTGRGSNYGYTF. The CDR3 nucleotides are TGTGCCACCAGCAGAGATTTTGGGACAGGAAGGGGCTCTAACTATGGCTACACCTTC.

In DNA, the CDR3 is TGTGCCAGCAGCTTGGACGGCGGCACCGGGGAGCTGTTTTTT. Translating it yields CASSLDGGTGELFF. This chain links TRBV5-4 with TRBJ2-2; no clear D gene. Germline CDR1 and CDR2: SGHNT and YYREEE (reference sequence). There are 14 residues in the CDR3. The ends were cut back, 0 bases at V and 4 bases at J, with 7 bases in the middle.

V usage is TRBV5-4 and J usage is TRBJ2-3; TRBD1 agrees at 9 bases. Germline CDR1 SGHNT, CDR2 YYREEE (reference sequence). There are 17 residues in the CDR3. Germline trimming cut 0 bases from V and 0 bases from J; bases unmatched to any gene: 5. Here the CDR3 DNA reads TGTGCCAGCAGCTTGGCCGGGGGACAGGGAAGCACAGATACGCAGTATTTT. This translates into CASSLAGGQGSTDTQYF.

This clone was observed once. The chain uses TRBV10-3 and TRBJ2-5, with 10 positions matching TRBD2. With 2 bases clipped from V and 2 bases from J, the junction kept 2 bases outside the gene matches. The CDR3 length is 15 residues. CDR1 and CDR2 (germline): ENHRY, SYGVKD. This CDR3 is CAISEGLAEQETQYF. The DNA of the CDR3 is TGTGCCATCAGTGAGGGACTAGCGGAGCAAGAGACCCAGTACTTC.

V and J are TRBV6-6 and TRBJ2-1; TRBD2 might be the D (5 bases). The CDR3 contains 12 residues. Trimming left V 6 bases short and J 5 bases short, with 8 bases between. CDR1 and CDR2 from the germline V gene are MNHNY and SVGAGI (reference sequence). This CDR3 is CASSLLDNEQFF. The CDR3 bases are TGTGCCAGCAGCCTACTAGACAATGAGCAGTTCTTC.

This clone was recorded once. The rearrangement uses TRBV5-1 and TRBJ2-3; 9 bases are a match to TRBD1. Trimming at V came to 7 bases and at J to 5 bases, leaving 17 bases not matched to a gene. Looked up from germline, CDR1 is SGHRS and CDR2 is YFSETQ. The CDR3 totals 17 residues. The CDR3 sequence: CASFSEGGQGIGDTQYF. The CDR3 DNA reads as TGCGCCAGCTTTTCGGAGGGGGGACAGGGTATCGGAGATACGCAGTATTTT.

This clone showed up just once. V usage is TRBV4-2 and J usage is TRBJ2-3; D perhaps matches TRBD2 (6 bases). This CDR3 is 16 amino acids long. The V gene lost 0 bases and the J gene lost 6 bases, with 16 bases spanning the gap. In germline, CDR1 is LGHNA, CDR2 YNFKEQ. The CDR3 region is CASSQDGGDYDDTQYF. The CDR3 nucleotides are TGTGCCAGCAGCCAAGATGGCGGGGATTATGACGATACGCAGTATTTT.

The rearrangement uses TRBV6-1 and TRBJ1-2, with D unclear. Trimming shortened V by 1 base and J by 4 bases, and 7 bases separated the two germline ends. The CDR3 has 13 amino acids. Germline V CDR1 and CDR2: MNHNS, SASEGT. CDR3 loop: CASSEELFYGYTF. CDR3 in DNA: TGTGCCAGCAGTGAAGAGCTGTTCTATGGCTACACCTTC.

V usage is TRBV2 and J usage is TRBJ2-7, with 12 nucleotides matching TRBD2. The CDR3 covers 14 residues. CDR1 is SNHLY and CDR2 is FYNNEI in the germline V gene. Trimming at V came to 7 bases and at J to 2 bases, leaving 3 bases not matched to a gene. The CDR3 DNA is TGTGCCAGCAATAGACTAGCGGGAGCCTACGAGCAGTACTTC. As protein: CASNRLAGAYEQYF.